This T cell receptor (beta chain) derives from a study of shared clonotypes between healthy human individuals. The CDR3 spans 16 residues. Germline V lookup: CDR1 SGHRS, CDR2 YFSETQ. CD45RA+ naive and CD45RA-negative memory subsets were separated from CD4+ cells. Generated by immunoSEQ multiplex PCR, the TCRdb table keeps only in-frame clones and is missing some. The data hold roughly 530,000 clones, with 96% observed a single time. The chain links TRBV5-1 to TRBJ2-5; TRBD2 matches 13 bases. The DNA matches TRBJ2-7 better at its end, which makes the J call doubtful. The clonotype originates from a woman in her twenties or thirties in good health. The source material was naive CD4+ T cells sorted from blood. The subset denotes: CD45RA+ positively selected. CDR3 sequence reads: CASSPGLAGASDEQYF. The CDR3, as DNA: TGCGCCAGCAGCCCCGGACTAGCGGGAGCGAGCGACGAGCAGTACTTC.